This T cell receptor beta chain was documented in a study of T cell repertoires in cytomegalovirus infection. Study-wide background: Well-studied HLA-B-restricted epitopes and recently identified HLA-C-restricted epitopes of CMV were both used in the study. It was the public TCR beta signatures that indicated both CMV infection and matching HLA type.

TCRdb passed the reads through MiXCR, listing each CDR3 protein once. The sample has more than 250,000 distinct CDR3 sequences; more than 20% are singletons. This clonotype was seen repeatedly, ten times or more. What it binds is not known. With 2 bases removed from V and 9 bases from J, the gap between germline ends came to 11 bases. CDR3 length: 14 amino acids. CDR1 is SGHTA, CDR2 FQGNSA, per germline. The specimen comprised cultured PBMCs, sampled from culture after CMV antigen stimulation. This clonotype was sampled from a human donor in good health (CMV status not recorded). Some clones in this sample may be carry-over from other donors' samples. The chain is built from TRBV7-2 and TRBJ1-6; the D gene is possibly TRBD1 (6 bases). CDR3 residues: CASSLPGQRSPLHF. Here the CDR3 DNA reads TGTGCCAGCAGCTTACCCGGACAGCGTTCACCCCTCCACTTT. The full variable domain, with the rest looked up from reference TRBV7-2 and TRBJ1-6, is GAGVSQSPSNKVTEKGKDVELRCDPISGHTALYWYRQSLGQGLEFLIYFQGNSAPDKSGLPSDRFSAERTGGSVSTLTIQRTQQEDSAVYLCASSLPGQRSPLHFGNGTRLTVT.